This TCR beta chain derives from a study of blood T cells in healthy people across ages. Alongside a J-beta primer mix, a sample-barcoded 5' primer served in a second PCR lasting about 7 to 11 cycles. Researchers report that each sample yielded at least 3 million CDR3-containing paired-end reads. TCRdb redid the calling of the 5' RACE reads with MiXCR, one entry per CDR3 protein. The sample lists 760,000 or so distinct CDR3 sequences, around a quarter occurring once. Study-wide findings and caveats: Long-lived donors exceeded aged donors in naive CD4+ cells and diversity.

The CDR3 is made up of 15 amino acids. CDR1 SQVTM and CDR2 ANQGSEA come from the germline V gene. This clonotype has just a few counts. Antigen: not known. Around 10 milliliters of peripheral blood were drawn from each donor. These data were also filed under a second study, of T cells of mothers and their children. Per that study: Three healthy Caucasian mothers, along with their six children, were the donors.

The source material was blood. The TCR sequence derives from a boy between 10 and 17 years old in good health. This chain joins TRBV29-1 and TRBJ2-5; no clear D gene. The end of the DNA is better explained by TRBJ2-7, so the J call may be wrong. The CDR3 is CSVVLTAAQAYEQYF. CDR3 nucleotides: TGCAGCGTTGTCCTTACGGCAGCCCAAGCCTACGAGCAGTACTTC.